This T cell receptor beta chain was captured by sequencing in a study of cytomegalovirus exposure and HLA in healthy donors. Study-level points and caveats: Reports indicate that TCR beta sequences accurately predicted the HLA-A and HLA-B alleles of most subjects. Researchers reported in a later analysis that a missense DCLRE1C variant was tied to TCR beta V- and J-gene trimming.

The CDR3 is made up of 15 amino acids. V shed 4 bases and J 5 bases; nucleotides not matched to a gene: 3. Germline CDR1 reads SGHTA; CDR2 reads FQGNSA. Note on this clone: The antigen remains undetermined.

PCR primers comprised 60 Vbeta and 13 Jbeta primers. Here immunoSEQ multiplex PCR was the method, and the copy in TCRdb shows in-frame clones only, minus some. The table includes roughly 97,000 clones, 10% detected once. The clonotype comes from a man aged 35 to 55 in good health and CMV-seropositive. Sequencing used PBMCs. The V gene is TRBV7-2, the J gene TRBJ2-2; TRBD2 matches at 11 bases. The CDR3 DNA follows: TGTGCCAGCAGCTCAAGACTAGCGGGAACCGGGGAGCTGTTTTTT. The encoded protein is CASSSRLAGTGELFF.